The clone carrying this T cell receptor (beta chain) has ten or more counts. This specimen comes from a study of molecular identifiers for immune sequencing clone quantification. Each CDR3 protein gets one entry after TCRdb re-called the PCR reads with MiXCR. The sample has approximately 12,000 distinct CDR3 sequences; roughly 15% are singletons. CDR3 length: 16 amino acids. Germline CDR1 MDHEN, CDR2 SYDVKM. With 6 bases clipped from V and 1 base from J, the junction kept 9 bases outside the gene matches. CD8+CD4-CCR7+CD45RA+ sorting gave the naive CD8 T cells. The receptor comes from a human donor in good health. Some libraries in this study had Jurkat cell RNA spiked in. This sequence joins TRBV28 and TRBJ2-5; TRBD2 matches at 9 bases. The sample consisted of naive CD8+ T cells from blood, with Jurkat cell RNA spiked in. Sample subset: FACS-sorted CD8+CD4-CCR7+CD45RA+ naive T cells. The chain's CDR3 is CASSPGIAGVQETQYF. CDR3 nucleotide sequence: TGTGCCAGCAGCCCTGGGATAGCGGGAGTCCAAGAGACCCAGTACTTC.